A selection of T cell receptor beta chains follows, all from one sample in a study of blood T cell repertoires in COVID-19. Sequencing used immunoSEQ multiplex PCR; TCRdb keeps in-frame clones, though not all of them. The sample has 98,000 or so clones, about 90% seen once; the top ten hold under 2.5%. Sequencing was done on a sample of peripheral blood. The origin of the receptors is a human donor in a cohort sampled during active COVID-19. CDR3s include the opening cysteine and the closing phenylalanine or tryptophan. D genes are given only for firm matches. The size field is filled for only some rows; it gives once, few, many or a size class.

V	size	D	length	J	CDR3	DNA
TRBV5-4	NA	NA	17	TRBJ1-2	CASSFIPGVGVYYGYTF	TGTGCCAGCAGCTTTATTCCAGGGGTAGGGGTTTACTATGGCTACACCTTC
TRBV28	NA	NA	12	TRBJ1-4	CASSLDSEKLFF	TGTGCCAGCAGTTTGGACAGCGAAAAACTGTTTTTT
TRBV13	NA	TRBD2	17	TRBJ2-5	CASSPGLAGAMEETQYF	TGTGCCAGCAGCCCAGGACTAGCGGGGGCGATGGAAGAGACCCAGTACTTC
TRBV25-1	few	TRBD1	16	TRBJ1-5	CASSGYDRGINQPQHF	TGTGCCAGCAGTGGTTATGACAGGGGGATCAATCAGCCCCAGCATTTT
TRBV27	NA	NA	15	TRBJ2-3	CATGRTEGNTDTQYF	TGTGCCACCGGAAGGACAGAGGGCAACACAGATACGCAGTATTTT
TRBV19	NA	TRBD1	15	TRBJ1-2	CASNPEGTGEYGYTF	TGTGCCAGTAACCCAGAGGGGACAGGGGAGTATGGCTACACCTTC
TRBV11-2	few	NA	14	TRBJ1-4	CASSLTTGGEKLFF	TGTGCCAGCAGCCTTACCACCGGGGGTGAAAAACTGTTTTTT
TRBV29-1	NA	TRBD2	13	TRBJ2-1	CSVLAGGNNEQFF	TGCAGCGTTCTAGCGGGAGGGAACAATGAGCAGTTCTTC
TRBV2	NA	TRBD2	13	TRBJ2-4	CASIAGGGNIQYF	TGTGCCAGCATTGCGGGGGGAGGAAACATTCAGTACTTC
TRBV7-7	NA	NA	16	TRBJ2-2	CASSLEPPGSTGELFF	TGTGCTAGCAGCTTAGAGCCCCCGGGATCCACCGGGGAGCTGTTTTTT
TRBV19	NA	NA	11	TRBJ1-2	CASMSNYGYTF	TGTGCCAGTATGAGTAACTATGGCTACACCTTC
TRBV14	few	TRBD1	16	TRBJ1-6	CASSAGQLLYNSPLHF	TGTGCCAGCAGCGCGGGACAGCTCCTCTATAATTCACCCCTCCACTTT